Below are 29 T cell receptor beta chains sequenced from a single sample in a study of T cells in Graves' hyperthyroidism and ophthalmopathy. The source material, RNA transcripts, was used to amplify TCR beta CDR3 regions. The TCR CDR3 first-round RT-PCR relied on the HTBI primer set. TCRdb reprocessed the multiplex PCR reads with MiXCR, giving one entry per CDR3 protein. Among a few hundred thousand distinct CDR3 sequences listed, around 15% were seen once. Material for sequencing was blood. The receptor set was obtained from a woman aged 40 to 50 with Graves' ophthalmopathy.

This clonotype was seen many times. V usage is TRBV27 and J usage is TRBJ2-5; 9 nucleotides align to TRBD2. This CDR3 contains 15 residues. Germline CDR1 is MNHEY and CDR2 is SMNVEV (reference sequence). V gave up 0 bases and J gave up 11 bases; unmatched junction bases: 10. CDR3: CASSLSVAGELFQYF. In DNA form, the CDR3 reads TGTGCCAGCAGTTTATCGGTAGCGGGAGAGTTGTTTCAGTACTTC.

The chain joins TRBV7-9 to TRBJ2-1; 10 bases line up with TRBD1. J gave up 7 bases and V 6 bases, and 9 bases lay outside the gene matches. Germline values: CDR1 SEHNR, CDR2 FQNEAQ (reference sequence). This CDR3 is built from 15 residues. Written as DNA, the CDR3 is TGTGCCAGCAGACTGACCGGGACAGGGGCGAATGAGCAGTTCTTC. As protein: CASRLTGTGANEQFF.

This clonotype was seen at least ten times. The rearrangement uses TRBV24-1 and TRBJ2-1, with 8 nucleotides matching TRBD2. Germline CDR1 KGHDR, CDR2 SFDVKD. V was clipped by 3 bases and J by 7 bases; unmatched bases: 10. The CDR3 sequence is 16 residues long. CDR3 bases: TGTGCCACCAGTGATGGTTCGGGGGGGGGGGAGAATGAGCAGTTCTTC. It yields the protein CATSDGSGGGENEQFF.

V is TRBV11-2 and J is TRBJ1-2; D ambiguous. V lost 5 bases to trimming and J lost 2 bases, with 21 bases between them. The CDR3 covers 17 residues. Germline lookup yields CDR1 SGHAT and CDR2 FQNNGV. CDR3 DNA sequence: TGTGCCAGCAGCCCGGCATGGGATGGCCAGCCGAACTATGGCTACACCTTC. This codes for CASSPAWDGQPNYGYTF.

This clonotype has a count of ten or more. J is TRBJ1-2 and V is TRBV20-1; possible D gene TRBD1, 5 bases. Germline V gene sequence: CDR1 DFQATT, CDR2 SNEGSKA (reference sequence). Deletions cut 1 base from V and 3 bases from J, with 18 bases between. The CDR3 spans 16 residues. The CDR3 DNA is TGCAGTGCTAGAGCCTCCAGGGATCGGCTAGACTATGGCTACACCTTC. Protein sequence: CSARASRDRLDYGYTF.

This clonotype was seen a handful of times. J is TRBJ2-7 and V is TRBV7-2; 10 bases line up with TRBD1. Germline-derived CDR1 and CDR2 are SGHTA and FQGNSA. The J segment lost 1 base and the V segment lost 1 base, leaving 13 bases of the junction unmatched. This CDR3 spans 19 amino acids. The CDR3 is CASSLVFRRDRGPSYEQYF. The CDR3 coding sequence is TGTGCCAGCAGCTTAGTTTTCCGGAGAGACAGGGGGCCATCCTACGAGCAGTACTTC.

This clonotype was recorded a few times. The junction departs from the called germline gene at one end, perhaps through a read error. The chain couples TRBV6-1 to TRBJ1-4, with D possibly TRBD1 on 5 matching bases. This CDR3 has 15 residues. Germline V gives CDR1 MNHNS, CDR2 SASEGT. The CDR3: CASIRGVGTNEELFF. In nucleotides, the CDR3 is TGTGCCAGCATTCGGGGGGTGGGAACTAATGAAGAACTGTTTTTT.

This chain links TRBV5-1 with TRBJ2-5; TRBD1 matches 8 bases. Trimming at V came to 1 base and at J to 5 bases, leaving 10 bases not matched to a gene. This CDR3 is 16 amino acids long. Germline CDR1 reads SGHRS; CDR2 reads YFSETQ. This CDR3 reads CASSLRQDTGGETQYF. CDR3 sequence (DNA): TGCGCCAGCAGCTTGCGACAGGACACAGGGGGTGAGACCCAGTACTTC.

Many counts were recorded for this clonotype. The chain is built from TRBV14 and TRBJ2-5; no reliable D call. This CDR3 is 15 amino acids long. Germline V CDR1 and CDR2: SGHDN, FVKESK. The V and J ends lost 1 base and 1 base respectively, with 10 bases between them. The CDR3 loop reads CASSQALSSQETQYF. The CDR3 DNA reads as TGTGCCAGCAGCCAAGCTCTAAGCTCCCAAGAGACCCAGTACTTC.

This clonotype appeared many times. The chain uses TRBV5-6 and TRBJ2-3; possibly TRBD2 for D (5 bases). The CDR3 runs to 14 residues. Trimming cost V 0 bases and J 3 bases, with 8 bases left between them. Per the germline V gene, CDR1 is SGHDT and CDR2 is YYEEEE. This CDR3 is CASSLGRGTDTQYF. DNA of the CDR3: TGTGCCAGCAGCTTGGGACGGGGAACAGATACGCAGTATTTT.

This clonotype was recorded many times. V gene TRBV7-6 combines with J gene TRBJ2-3; D perhaps matches TRBD2 (6 bases). The CDR3 runs to 17 residues. V was trimmed by 4 bases and J by 2 bases, leaving 19 bases between them. Looked up from germline, CDR1 is SGHVS and CDR2 is FNYEAQ. CDR3 protein: CASSSPEGRGFTDTQYF. The CDR3 nucleotides read TGTGCCAGCAGCTCCCCGGAGGGGCGGGGATTCACAGATACGCAGTATTTT.

V usage is TRBV3-1 and J usage is TRBJ2-5; D unresolved. Looked up from germline, CDR1 is LGHDT and CDR2 is YNNKEL (reference sequence). V shed 0 bases and J shed 5 bases, with 13 bases lying between them. The CDR3 contains 15 residues. CDR3 in DNA: TGTGCCAGCAGCCAAGATCATCGGCCCGGGGAGACCCAGTACTTC. Its protein product is CASSQDHRPGETQYF.

This clonotype was picked up many times. The V gene is TRBV7-9, the J gene TRBJ1-2; D may be TRBD1 (5 bases). Germline V lookup: CDR1 SEHNR, CDR2 FQNEAQ (reference sequence). The CDR3 length is 14 residues. Trimming removed 1 base at V and 3 bases at J, with 9 bases between. This chain's CDR3 is CASSLGQGDYGYTF. CDR3 bases: TGTGCCAGCAGCTTAGGCCAGGGTGACTATGGCTACACCTTC.

This clonotype was counted ten times or more. The chain employs TRBV27 and TRBJ1-2; weak D call: TRBD1 (6 bases). Germline CDR1 is MNHEY and CDR2 is SMNVEV (reference sequence). Trimming removed 2 bases from V and 3 bases from J, with 10 bases in between. The length of the CDR3 is 14 residues. CDR3 in amino acids: CASSLKGGDYGYTF. The CDR3 region has the DNA TGTGCCAGCAGTTTAAAGGGGGGGGACTATGGCTACACCTTC.

This clonotype showed up just a few times. The chain recombines TRBV3-1 with TRBJ1-4; the D gene is possibly TRBD1 (6 bases). The germline V and J ends were trimmed by 2 bases and 13 bases, with 11 bases remaining between them. Germline V CDR1 and CDR2: LGHDT, YNNKEL (reference sequence). CDR3 length: 12 residues. The CDR3 protein is CASSQPGVGLFF. The CDR3 region has the DNA TGTGCCAGCAGCCAACCAGGGGTTGGACTGTTTTTT.

This clonotype occurred a few times. The rearrangement uses TRBV6-2 or TRBV6-3 and TRBJ2-7; a weak D match, TRBD2 (5 bases). This CDR3 comprises 14 residues. The germline V gene encodes CDR1 MNHEY and CDR2 SVGEGT. V dropped 3 bases and J dropped 1 base, with 10 bases sitting between them. CDR3 nucleotides: TGTGCCAGCAGTTATCAATCGGGGTCCTACGAGCAGTACTTC. Residues: CASSYQSGSYEQYF.

Notes on this clonotype: The conserved final phenylalanine or tryptophan is absent from the CDR3, which likely points to a read error. This rearrangement joins TRBV5-6 to TRBJ2-7, with 8 positions matching TRBD2. The V segment lost 4 bases and the J segment 2 bases; nucleotides outside the gene matches: 26. From germline, CDR1 is SGHDT and CDR2 YYEEEE. The CDR3 loop spans 21 amino acids. CDR3: CASSDRPPGLGGKDPTYEQYS. As DNA, the CDR3 is TGTGCCAGCAGCGACAGACCGCCGGGACTAGGAGGCAAAGATCCGACCTACGAGCAGTACTCC.

The J gene is TRBJ2-1, the V gene TRBV5-4; 8 nucleotides agree with TRBD2. Germline V gives CDR1 SGHNT, CDR2 YYREEE (reference sequence). This CDR3 is built from 14 residues. With V trimmed by 8 bases and J by 7 bases, 11 bases remained unmatched. The CDR3 loop is CASNFGLAVNEQFF. The CDR3 DNA is TGTGCCAGTAACTTCGGACTAGCTGTGAATGAGCAGTTCTTC. Complete variable domain (other parts from reference TRBV5-4 and TRBJ2-1): ETGVTQSPTHLIKTRGQQVTLRCSSQSGHNTVSWYQQALGQGPQFIFQYYREEENGRGNFPPRFSGLQFPNYSSELNVNALELDDSALYLCASNFGLAVNEQFFGPGTRLTVL.

This clonotype was observed many times. V usage is TRBV6-2 or TRBV6-3 and J usage is TRBJ2-1; 7 bases line up with TRBD2. The V gene end was trimmed by 9 bases and the J gene end by 3 bases; junction bases not matched to a gene: 5. In germline, CDR1 is MNHEY, CDR2 SVGEGT. The CDR3 is 13 residues long. The CDR3 region is CASLGLFYNEQFF. The CDR3 DNA is TGTGCCAGTCTGGGACTATTCTACAATGAGCAGTTCTTC.

This clonotype has just one count. This sequence joins TRBV28 and TRBJ2-5; 9 bases agree with TRBD2. Germline lookup yields CDR1 MDHEN and CDR2 SYDVKM. There are 15 residues in the CDR3. V trimming: 5 bases; J trimming: 4 bases; junction bases outside the gene matches: 8. As DNA, the CDR3 is TGTGCCAGCAGTACCTTAGCGGGAGAGGTAGAGACCCAGTACTTC. It codes for CASSTLAGEVETQYF. The full variable domain, completed using reference TRBV28 and TRBJ2-5, is DVKVTQSSRYLVKRTGEKVFLECVQDMDHENMFWYRQDPGLGLRLIYFSYDVKMKEKGDIPEGYSVSREKKERFSLILESASTNQTSMYLCASSTLAGEVETQYFGPGTRLLVL.

This clonotype was observed a few times. This rearrangement joins TRBV28 to TRBJ2-1; 9 bases fit TRBD2. Trimming at V came to 6 bases and at J to 15 bases, leaving 9 bases not matched to a gene. The CDR3 is made up of 12 amino acids. Germline V CDR1 and CDR2: MDHEN, SYDVKM. CDR3 coding DNA: TGTGCCAGCAGCCGCGGGGGGGCGATTCCGTTCTTC. Its protein is CASSRGGAIPFF.

This clonotype turned up a few times. This chain uses TRBV10-3 with TRBJ1-5; 10 bases agree with TRBD1. Germline V lookup: CDR1 ENHRY, CDR2 SYGVKD. The CDR3 contains 13 residues. The V segment lost 6 bases and the J segment 6 bases; nucleotides outside the gene matches: 2. The CDR3 region is CAIRGQGGQPQHF. For the CDR3, the DNA is TGTGCCATCAGAGGACAGGGGGGTCAGCCCCAGCATTTT.

This clonotype was observed many times. The chain combines TRBV15 with TRBJ2-3; D may be TRBD1 (5 bases). The V end lost 2 bases, the J end lost 4 bases, and 13 bases lay between the germline ends. CDR3 size: 15 residues. The germline gives CDR1 LNHNV, CDR2 YYDKDF (reference sequence). The CDR3 bases are TGTGCCACCAGCAGACAAACTACAGGCGCAGATACGCAGTATTTT. Its protein product is CATSRQTTGADTQYF.

This clonotype was picked up many times. The chain links TRBV5-1 to TRBJ1-2; possibly TRBD1 for D (5 bases). CDR3 length equals 14 residues. Germline V gene data show CDR1 as SGHRS and CDR2 as YFSETQ. V was trimmed by 4 bases and J by 2 bases, leaving 12 bases between them. The CDR3: CASSPDQGNYGYTF. The CDR3 coding sequence is TGCGCCAGCAGCCCCGACCAGGGAAACTATGGCTACACCTTC.

V and J are TRBV18 and TRBJ1-4; TRBD1 matches 7 bases. The V gene's germline CDR1 is KGHSH and CDR2 LQKENI. V shed 0 bases and J 0 bases; nucleotides not matched to a gene: 10. CDR3 length equals 19 residues. The CDR3 region is CASSPPRRQGPTTNEKLFF. Written as DNA, the CDR3 is TGTGCCAGCTCACCACCGAGGAGACAGGGACCTACAACTAATGAAAAACTGTTTTTT.

This clonotype was seen repeatedly, ten times or more. This chain connects TRBV6-1 to TRBJ2-1; TRBD2 is a possible D gene (6 bases). Trimming pared 7 bases from V and 7 bases from J, leaving 14 bases between. This CDR3 comprises 13 residues. In germline, CDR1 is MNHNS, CDR2 SASEGT. This CDR3 is CASKGRSLNEQFF. Here the CDR3 DNA reads TGTGCCAGCAAGGGGAGGTCCCTGAATGAGCAGTTCTTC.

This clonotype was picked up many times. This rearrangement joins TRBV2 to TRBJ1-1; D remains ambiguous. Between the trimmed V and J ends, which lost 0 bases and 2 bases, there was a span of 10 bases. The CDR3 is 15 amino acids. CDR1 is SNHLY, CDR2 FYNNEI, per germline. In nucleotides, the CDR3 is TGTGCCAGCAGTGAAGCGCTTCTCCAAAACACTGAAGCTTTCTTT. Translated, it gives CASSEALLQNTEAFF.

This clonotype was seen many times. The genes are TRBV7-6 and TRBJ2-7; D gene ambiguous. The CDR3 length is 13 residues. V gave up 3 bases and J gave up 2 bases, with 8 bases separating them. From germline, CDR1 is SGHVS and CDR2 FNYEAQ. Written as DNA, the CDR3 is TGTGCCAGCAGCTTCTCTAGAGCCTACGAGCAGTACTTC. Protein product: CASSFSRAYEQYF.

This clonotype has ten or more counts. V gene TRBV20-1 combines with J gene TRBJ1-6, with D hard to call. Germline V lookup: CDR1 DFQATT, CDR2 SNEGSKA (reference sequence). The V end lost 0 bases, the J end lost 1 base, and 10 bases lay between the germline ends. The CDR3 contains 16 residues. The CDR3 loop is CSARDQRESYNSPLHF. As DNA, the CDR3 is TGCAGTGCTAGAGACCAGAGGGAGTCCTATAATTCACCCCTCCACTTT.